A selection of T cell receptor beta chains follows, all from one sample in a study of blood T cell repertoires in COVID-19. Clones were sequenced by immunoSEQ multiplex PCR, and TCRdb holds only the in-frame ones, with some missing. The table shows about 120,000 clones, with around 86% occurring only once. Sequencing was carried out using peripheral blood. Receptor source: a woman aged 70 to 79 with COVID-19, enrolled during active disease. Both conserved end residues are part of each CDR3. A D gene is named only where the DNA matches it firmly. Clone size is not always given. Where it is, it says once, few, many or a class for expanded clones.

v_gene	d_gene	abundance	j_gene	CDR3aa	CDR3nt
TRBV27	.	.	TRBJ1-3	CASSLWAGTSGNTIYF	TGTGCCAGCAGTTTATGGGCCGGAACCTCTGGAAACACCATATATTTT
TRBV20-1	TRBD1	.	TRBJ1-5	CSASGTGQNQPQHF	TGCAGTGCTAGTGGGACAGGACAGAATCAGCCCCAGCATTTT
TRBV30	TRBD1	.	TRBJ2-7	CAWSLDPGQGNSYEQYF	TGTGCCTGGAGCCTTGATCCCGGACAGGGGAACTCCTACGAGCAGTACTTC
TRBV27	.	many	TRBJ1-5	CASSFSGVEDQPQHF	TGTGCCAGCAGTTTCTCAGGGGTGGAGGATCAGCCCCAGCATTTT
TRBV7-2	.	.	TRBJ1-4	CASSFTATNEKLFF	TGTGCCAGCAGCTTTACTGCAACTAATGAAAAACTGTTTTTT
TRBV11-2	TRBD1	.	TRBJ2-2	CASSRAGGTGELFF	TGTGCCAGCAGCCGGGCAGGGGGTACCGGGGAGCTGTTTTTT
TRBV30	.	.	TRBJ1-1	CAWNWVRGNTEAFF	TGTGCCTGGAACTGGGTCCGGGGGAACACTGAAGCTTTCTTT
TRBV3-1/TRBV3-2	.	.	TRBJ1-2	CASREQGRIYGYTF	TGTGCCAGCAGGGAACAGGGTCGCATCTATGGCTACACCTTC
TRBV19	.	.	TRBJ2-2	CASSPQGWGGELFF	TGTGCCAGTAGCCCACAGGGATGGGGCGGGGAGCTGTTTTTT
TRBV24-1	TRBD2	.	TRBJ2-2	CATSDPGTSGGNTGELFF	TGTGCCACCAGTGACCCTGGGACTAGCGGGGGGAACACCGGGGAGCTGTTTTTT
TRBV27	TRBD1	.	TRBJ1-1	CASSRTGATEAFF	TGTGCCAGCAGTAGGACAGGGGCCACTGAAGCTTTCTTT
TRBV2	TRBD1	.	TRBJ1-2	CASTTGVYGYTF	TGTGCCAGCACAACAGGGGTCTATGGCTACACCTTC
TRBV6-6	TRBD1	few	TRBJ1-5	CASSRQGARPNSNQPQHF	TGTGCCAGCAGTCGACAGGGGGCCCGCCCAAATAGCAATCAGCCCCAGCATTTT
TRBV5-6	TRBD1	.	TRBJ1-1	CASSLAGGEAFF	TGTGCCAGCAGCCTTGCAGGGGGGGAAGCTTTCTTT
TRBV28	TRBD1	.	TRBJ2-7	CASSHSGQGTYEQYF	TGTGCCAGCAGTCATTCAGGACAGGGGACCTACGAGCAGTACTTC
TRBV2	.	.	TRBJ2-7	CASSGEQFYEQYF	TGTGCCAGCAGTGGGGAGCAGTTCTACGAGCAGTACTTC
TRBV3-1/TRBV3-2	.	.	TRBJ2-1	CASTIQQGLSYNEQFF	TGTGCCAGCACCATCCAACAGGGATTGTCCTACAATGAGCAGTTCTTC
TRBV19	.	.	TRBJ1-4	CASSIRGTLNEKLFF	TGTGCCAGTAGCATAAGGGGGACGCTTAATGAAAAACTGTTTTTT
TRBV5-4	TRBD1	.	TRBJ1-1	CASSLPNRGRNTEAFF	TGTGCCAGCAGCTTGCCCAACAGGGGGCGGAACACTGAAGCTTTCTTT
TRBV10-3	.	.	TRBJ1-2	CAISEPYAGGYTF	TGTGCCATCAGTGAGCCTTATGCCGGTGGCTACACCTTC
TRBV29-1	.	.	TRBJ1-1	CSVVKQANTEAFF	TGCAGCGTTGTCAAACAGGCGAACACTGAAGCTTTCTTT
TRBV3-1/TRBV3-2	.	.	TRBJ1-3	CASSLTQGSENTIYF	TGTGCCAGCAGCTTAACACAGGGTTCGGAAAACACCATATATTTT
TRBV7-2	TRBD1	.	TRBJ2-3	CASRLTGGELNTQYF	TGTGCCAGCAGACTGACAGGGGGCGAATTGAATACGCAGTATTTT
TRBV7-2	.	.	TRBJ1-4	CASSSYAEAPYNEKLFF	TGTGCCAGCAGCTCCTATGCGGAGGCCCCTTATAATGAAAAACTGTTTTTT
TRBV4-1	.	.	TRBJ2-1	CASSQFRNNEQFF	TGCGCCAGCAGCCAATTCAGGAACAATGAGCAGTTCTTC
TRBV18	.	.	TRBJ1-1	CASSRDRFGQNTEAFF	TGTGCCAGCTCACGAGACAGGTTTGGGCAGAACACTGAAGCTTTCTTT
TRBV3-1/TRBV3-2	.	few	TRBJ1-5	CASSPFLPGGYSNQPQHF	TGTGCCAGCAGCCCCTTCCTTCCCGGAGGGTATAGCAATCAGCCCCAGCATTTT
TRBV28	.	.	TRBJ1-1	CASIHTPGMVGNTEAFF	TGTGCCAGCATACATACCCCGGGAATGGTCGGGAACACTGAAGCTTTCTTT
TRBV15	.	.	TRBJ1-1	CATSRDGRVNTEAFF	TGTGCCACCAGCAGAGATGGGCGAGTGAACACTGAAGCTTTCTTT
TRBV28	.	.	TRBJ1-4	CASSLLAGVANEKLFF	TGTGCCAGCAGTTTATTGGCAGGGGTGGCTAATGAAAAACTGTTTTTT
TRBV14	TRBD2	few	TRBJ2-1	CASSQGAGAGDEQFF	TGTGCCAGCAGCCAAGGTGCGGGAGCGGGGGATGAGCAGTTCTTC
TRBV13	.	.	TRBJ1-4	CASSVSGNSNEKLFF	TGTGCCAGCAGCGTATCAGGGAATTCTAATGAAAAACTGTTTTTT
TRBV7-9	.	.	TRBJ2-2	CASSWDKNTGELFF	TGTGCCAGCAGCTGGGACAAGAACACCGGGGAGCTGTTTTTT